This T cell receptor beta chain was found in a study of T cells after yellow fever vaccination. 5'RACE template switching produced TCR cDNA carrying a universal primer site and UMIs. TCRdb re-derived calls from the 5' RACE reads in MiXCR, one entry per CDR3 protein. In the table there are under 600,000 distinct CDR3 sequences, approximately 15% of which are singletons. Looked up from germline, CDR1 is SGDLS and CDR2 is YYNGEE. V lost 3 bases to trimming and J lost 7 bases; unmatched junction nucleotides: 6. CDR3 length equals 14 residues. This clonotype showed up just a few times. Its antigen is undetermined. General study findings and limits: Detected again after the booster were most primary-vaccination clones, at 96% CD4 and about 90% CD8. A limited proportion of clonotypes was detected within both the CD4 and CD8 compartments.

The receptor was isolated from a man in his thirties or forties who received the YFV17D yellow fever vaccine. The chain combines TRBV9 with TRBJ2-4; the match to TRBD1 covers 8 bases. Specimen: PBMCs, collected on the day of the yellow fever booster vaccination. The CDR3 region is CASSATGGGNIQYF. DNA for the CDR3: TGTGCCAGCAGCGCTACAGGGGGTGGGAACATTCAGTACTTC.